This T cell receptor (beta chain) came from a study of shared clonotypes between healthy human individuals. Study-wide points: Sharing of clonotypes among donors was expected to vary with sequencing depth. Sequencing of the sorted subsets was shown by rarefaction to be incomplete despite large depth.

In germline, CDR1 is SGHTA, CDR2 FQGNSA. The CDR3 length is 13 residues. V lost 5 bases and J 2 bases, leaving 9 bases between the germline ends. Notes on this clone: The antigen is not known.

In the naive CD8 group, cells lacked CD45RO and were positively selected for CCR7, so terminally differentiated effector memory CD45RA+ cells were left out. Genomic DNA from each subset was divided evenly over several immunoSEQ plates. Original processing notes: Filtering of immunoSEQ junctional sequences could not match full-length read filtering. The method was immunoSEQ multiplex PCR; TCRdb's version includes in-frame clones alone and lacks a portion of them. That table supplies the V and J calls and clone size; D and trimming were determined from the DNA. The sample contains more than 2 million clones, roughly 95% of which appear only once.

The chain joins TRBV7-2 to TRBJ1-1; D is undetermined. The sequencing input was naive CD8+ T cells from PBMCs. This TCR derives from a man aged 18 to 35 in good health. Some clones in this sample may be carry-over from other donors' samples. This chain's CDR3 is CASSVTLNTEAFF. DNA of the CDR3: TGTGCCAGCAGCGTAACATTAAACACTGAAGCTTTCTTT. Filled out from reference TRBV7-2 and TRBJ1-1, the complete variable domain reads GAGVSQSPSNKVTEKGKDVELRCDPISGHTALYWYRQSLGQGLEFLIYFQGNSAPDKSGLPSDRFSAERTGGSVSTLTIQRTQQEDSAVYLCASSVTLNTEAFFGQGTRLTVV.